Listed below are T cell receptor beta chains from one sample, sequenced in a study of cytomegalovirus exposure and HLA in healthy donors. Libraries were prepared by immunoSEQ multiplex PCR; TCRdb keeps only in-frame clonotypes and omits some of them. Of over 150,000 clones listed, around 86% are singletons. Sequenced material: PBMCs. All receptors come from a human donor in good health. Both conserved end residues are part of each CDR3. The D gene is left open where the match is weak. Only some rows state a clone size, as once, few, many or a class for expanded clones.

cdr3_nt cdr3_aa d_call j_call v_call clone_size
TGTGCCAGCAGCCCTGGGACTTCTAACTATGGCTACACCTTC CASSPGTSNYGYTF NA TRBJ1-2 TRBV7-2 NA
TGTGCCATAGGACAGGGGATTGCCTACGAGCAGTACTTC CAIGQGIAYEQYF TRBD1 TRBJ2-7 TRBV6-6 NA
TGTGCCAGCAGCTTAATGGCAGGGTCTGAAGGCTACACCTTC CASSLMAGSEGYTF NA TRBJ1-2 TRBV11-2 NA
TGTGCCACCGCCGGGACAGATCCTAGCGAGCAGTACTTC CATAGTDPSEQYF TRBD1 TRBJ2-7 TRBV5-6 NA
TGTGCCAGCAGACCTGCCAGCTCCTACAATGAGCAGTTCTTC CASRPASSYNEQFF NA TRBJ2-1 TRBV7-2 NA
TGTGCCAGCAGCTCACAGGCATTTCAGCCCCAGCATTTT CASSSQAFQPQHF NA TRBJ1-5 TRBV6-6 NA
TGTGCCAGCAGCCCAGCGACCGACAGGGGCGAGCAGTACTTC CASSPATDRGEQYF TRBD1 TRBJ2-7 TRBV7-2 NA
TGTGCCAGCAGTTACTCTCTGGGGGGGCAGATCGAGACCCAGTACTTC CASSYSLGGQIETQYF NA TRBJ2-5 TRBV6-6 NA
TGTGCCAGCAGTAGACAGGGGCTCTTGAACAATGAGCAGTTCTTC CASSRQGLLNNEQFF TRBD1 TRBJ2-1 TRBV28 NA
TGCGCCAGCAGCCACGGGGTGGGTCTAAACAATGAGCAGTTCTTC CASSHGVGLNNEQFF NA TRBJ2-1 TRBV4-1 NA
TGTGCCAGCAGGCTGAACAGGGCAGTCACCACTGAAGCTTTCTTT CASRLNRAVTTEAFF NA TRBJ1-1 TRBV6-5 few
TGTGCCAGCGCTAAAGGGGACTCCTACGAGCAGTACTTC CASAKGDSYEQYF NA TRBJ2-7 TRBV27 NA
TGCGCCAGCAGCGGCTGGGAGACCGCTAGCACAGATACGCAGTATTTT CASSGWETASTDTQYF NA TRBJ2-3 TRBV5-1 NA
TGTGCCAGCAGTGAAGGCTCTAGCGTTCGCACAGATACGCAGTATTTT CASSEGSSVRTDTQYF NA TRBJ2-3 TRBV6-1 NA
TGTGCCAGCTCCTCCGCCGGGAATTCACCCCTCCACTTT CASSSAGNSPLHF NA TRBJ1-6 TRBV6-4 once
TGTGCCAGCTCAGGGAATGCGGGGGTGGCTGGCTACACCTTC CASSGNAGVAGYTF NA TRBJ1-2 TRBV18 few
TGTGCCAGCAGCCAGAGCAGGACTAGCGGGGGGTACGAGCAGTACTTC CASSQSRTSGGYEQYF TRBD2 TRBJ2-7 TRBV7-2 NA
TGTGCCAGCAGCGTGTGGTCAGGGACTGAAGCTTTCTTT CASSVWSGTEAFF NA TRBJ1-1 TRBV9 NA
TGTGCCACCTCGGTGGACAGTAGTTCTATCTATGGCTACACCTTC CATSVDSSSIYGYTF NA TRBJ1-2 TRBV6-6 once
TGCGCCAGCAGCCAACCGACAGGGGGCAGCAATCAGCCCCAGCATTTT CASSQPTGGSNQPQHF TRBD1 TRBJ1-5 TRBV4-1 NA
TGTGCCACCAGCACTGACACCCAGCCCCAGCATTTT CATSTDTQPQHF NA TRBJ1-5 TRBV15 NA
TGTGCCACCAGCGGATCGCCCTGGACGGCCAAGAAGGGAGGAGAAAGGAATTCACCCCTCCACTTT CATSGSPWTAKKGGERNSPLHF NA TRBJ1-6 TRBV15 NA
TGTGCCAGCAGCTTAGAGGGGGCGCTACCCCTCCACTTT CASSLEGALPLHF TRBD1 TRBJ1-6 TRBV7-9 NA
TGTGCCAGCAATGATCGGGGGGGCCTTAATGAGCAGTTCTTC CASNDRGGLNEQFF TRBD2 TRBJ2-1 TRBV6-5 NA
TGTGCCAGTAGTCCCACCTCGACAGGGAACACAGATACGCAGTATTTT CASSPTSTGNTDTQYF TRBD1 TRBJ2-3 TRBV19 NA
TGTGCCAGTAGTGCCGCCGGGGGGACCGGGGCCAACGTCCTGACTTTC CASSAAGGTGANVLTF TRBD2 TRBJ2-6 TRBV19 NA
TGCGCCAGCAGCCATACGGGACTCTCGAGCTCCTACAATGAGCAGTTCTTC CASSHTGLSSSYNEQFF NA TRBJ2-1 TRBV4-1 NA
TGCGCCAGCAGCTTGGAACTAGCGGGGGGGAATGAGCAGTTCTTC CASSLELAGGNEQFF TRBD2 TRBJ2-1 TRBV5-1 NA
TGTGCCAGCAGGCGGACAGGGGGCAACACCGAGGAGCTGTTTTTT CASRRTGGNTEELFF TRBD1 TRBJ2-2 TRBV5-6 NA
TGTGCCAGCAGCTTAGAGCGGGGGGGCTTTGAGCAGTTCTTC CASSLERGGFEQFF TRBD2 TRBJ2-1 TRBV7-3 NA
TGTGCCAGCAGCCAAGATCTGTCACTAGCGGTATCCGGGGAGCTGTTTTTT CASSQDLSLAVSGELFF TRBD2 TRBJ2-2 TRBV4-2 NA
TGTGCCAGCAGCTCGGGGGATAACTATGGCTACACCTTC CASSSGDNYGYTF NA TRBJ1-2 TRBV5-4 NA
TGTGCCAGCCGAAAGGGACTCTCTAGCACAGATACGCAGTATTTT CASRKGLSSTDTQYF NA TRBJ2-3 TRBV6-4 NA
TGTGCCATCAGTGAGTCGGGGCTCGAGGGGGCGCGCACAGATACGCAGTATTTT CAISESGLEGARTDTQYF TRBD1 TRBJ2-3 TRBV10-3 NA
TGTGCCAGTACCCTGGGCGGGACTAGCGGGGGGCTGAACACCGGGGAGCTGTTTTTT CASTLGGTSGGLNTGELFF TRBD2 TRBJ2-2 TRBV19 NA
TGTGCCAGCAGCGTCGAGGCGCAGTTTGAGCAGTTCTTC CASSVEAQFEQFF NA TRBJ2-1 TRBV5-4 NA
TGTGCCAGCAGCGACGGACAGAGCTCCTACAATGAGCAGTTCTTC CASSDGQSSYNEQFF NA TRBJ2-1 TRBV9 NA
TGTGCCAGCAGTTACTCGGGCTTCAGGGGCACTGAAGCTTTCTTT CASSYSGFRGTEAFF NA TRBJ1-1 TRBV6-5 NA
TGTGCCAGCAGAGGGGACAGGGGCTCCTACAATGAGCAGTTCTTC CASRGDRGSYNEQFF TRBD1 TRBJ2-1 TRBV6-1 NA
TGTGCCAGCAGCTTGGACTCGGGGGGGGTTGATACGCAGTATTTT CASSLDSGGVDTQYF TRBD2 TRBJ2-3 TRBV5-6 NA
TGTGCCAGCAGCCCGGCCACAGGGGGCTCTGGGGCCAACGTCCTGACTTTC CASSPATGGSGANVLTF TRBD1 TRBJ2-6 TRBV6-4 NA
TGCGCCAGCAGCTTGGCCCCGGACAGGTTCGAGCAGTACTTC CASSLAPDRFEQYF TRBD1 TRBJ2-7 TRBV5-1 few
TGTGCCAGCAGCTTTTCCGTCGGACAGGGGAGCTACGAGCAGTACTTC CASSFSVGQGSYEQYF TRBD1 TRBJ2-7 TRBV5-8 once
TGTGCCAGCAGCGTATTCCCCTGGGAAGCGGGGGGCCCTGAGACCCAGTACTTC CASSVFPWEAGGPETQYF TRBD2 TRBJ2-5 TRBV9 NA
TGTGCCACCAGCAATTCGGTACTAGCGGGGGTCTCGGCAGATACGCAGTATTTT CATSNSVLAGVSADTQYF TRBD2 TRBJ2-3 TRBV15 NA
TGTGCCAGCAGCCTATCAGACAGGGCCTACGAGCAGTACTTC CASSLSDRAYEQYF TRBD1 TRBJ2-7 TRBV5-5 NA
TGTGCCAGTAGCACCGCTTGGGCAGGAGGCGGGGAGCTGTTTTTT CASSTAWAGGGELFF NA TRBJ2-2 TRBV19 NA
TGTGCCAGCAGCTTAGGAGGAGGGACCGAGCAGTACTTC CASSLGGGTEQYF NA TRBJ2-7 TRBV7-9 NA
TGTGCCAGCAGCTTAAGGGACAGGGGGCCAGACGAGCAGTACTTC CASSLRDRGPDEQYF TRBD1 TRBJ2-7 TRBV7-9 NA